These 24 T cell receptor beta chains came from one sample sequenced in a study of shared clonotypes between healthy human individuals. Using immunoSEQ multiplex PCR, the repertoire was profiled, and TCRdb retains in-frame clones only, with some absent. The sample has over 1.4 million clones, roughly 95% seen once. The sample taken for sequencing was naive CD4+ T cells sorted from blood. Subset of the sample: CD45RA+ positively selected. These receptor sequences come from a young man in good health.

This clone appeared a single time. V usage is TRBV6-7 and J usage is TRBJ2-1; D is uncertain. TRBV6-7 is treated as an ORF (open reading frame) with a function not yet certain. The V gene lost 0 bases and the J gene lost 5 bases, with 5 bases spanning the gap. This CDR3 region has 13 residues. The CDR3 DNA sequence: TGTGCCAGCAGTTACTCCCCTCACAATGAGCAGTTCTTC. Protein sequence: CASSYSPHNEQFF.

V and J are TRBV5-4 and TRBJ1-2, with D unresolved. The CDR3 loop spans 12 amino acids. Looked up from germline, CDR1 is SGHNT and CDR2 is YYREEE (reference sequence). The V gene lost 9 bases and the J gene lost 4 bases, with 13 bases spanning the gap. In DNA form, the CDR3 reads TGTGCCACATCTTCGGTGCCCTATGGCTACACCTTC. Translating gives CATSSVPYGYTF. Full variable domain (remainder filled in from reference TRBV5-4 and TRBJ1-2): ETGVTQSPTHLIKTRGQQVTLRCSSQSGHNTVSWYQQALGQGPQFIFQYYREEENGRGNFPPRFSGLQFPNYSSELNVNALELDDSALYLCATSSVPYGYTFGSGTRLTVV.

The chain has TRBV5-1 and TRBJ2-2, with no clear D. In germline, CDR1 is SGHRS, CDR2 YFSETQ. The CDR3 consists of 12 residues. With 3 bases removed from V and 7 bases from J, the gap between germline ends came to 7 bases. In DNA form, the CDR3 reads TGCGCCAGCAGCTCTTCCGGCGGGGAGCTGTTTTTT. The encoded protein is CASSSSGGELFF.

The count of this clone is one. The J gene is TRBJ1-2, the V gene TRBV10-2; a possible D gene is TRBD1 (6 bases). The germline V gene has CDR1 WSHSY and CDR2 SAAADI. V shed 2 bases and J shed 1 base, with 14 bases lying between them. The CDR3 is 16 residues long. CDR3 nucleotides: TGCGCCAGCAGTGAGGGACAGCCAAGGATTAACTATGGCTACACCTTC. Its translation: CASSEGQPRINYGYTF.

This clone was seen once. The chain is built from TRBV5-1 and TRBJ2-2; 9 nucleotides agree with TRBD1. The J segment lost 7 bases and the V segment lost 1 base, leaving 8 bases of the junction unmatched. The CDR3 is 16 amino acids. Looked up from germline, CDR1 is SGHRS and CDR2 is YFSETQ. CDR3 DNA sequence: TGCGCCAGCAGCTTGAGGGCGGGACAGGGCATCGGGGAGCTGTTTTTT. This encodes CASSLRAGQGIGELFF.

This clone appeared a single time. The chain couples TRBV4-2 to TRBJ2-2; D is possibly TRBD1 or TRBD2 (5 bases each). The ends were cut back, 4 bases at V and 4 bases at J, with 13 bases in the middle. The CDR3 length is 15 residues. Germline assignment: CDR1 LGHNA and CDR2 YNFKEQ. The CDR3 is CASSLRGAATGELFF. CDR3 bases: TGTGCCAGCAGCCTGAGGGGAGCGGCCACCGGGGAGCTGTTTTTT.

The genes are TRBV28 and TRBJ1-3; TRBD1 might be the D (6 bases). V was cut by 7 bases and J by 0 bases, with 13 bases left in between. Germline V lookup: CDR1 MDHEN, CDR2 SYDVKM. This CDR3 has 15 residues. CDR3 region: CASTIPGVSGNTIYF. In DNA, the CDR3 is TGTGCCAGCACCATACCAGGGGTCTCTGGAAACACCATATATTTT.

This chain links TRBV5-4 with TRBJ2-5, with D unresolved. V lost 2 bases, J lost 5 bases, and 13 bases lay in between. Germline assignment: CDR1 SGHNT and CDR2 YYREEE (reference sequence). The CDR3 totals 14 residues. The DNA for the CDR3 is TGTGCCAGCAGCTTAAAAAACCAAGGGGAGACCCAGTACTTC. Its protein is CASSLKNQGETQYF.

The gene calls are TRBV11-2 and TRBJ2-3; the D is unclear. Germline assignment: CDR1 SGHAT and CDR2 FQNNGV. Trimming took off 1 base at V and 3 bases at J, with 5 bases between the two ends. The CDR3 length is 13 residues. CDR3: CASSLGTTDTQYF. The CDR3 nucleotides are TGTGCCAGCAGCTTAGGGACGACAGATACGCAGTATTTT.

The chain employs TRBV7-2 and TRBJ2-5; the D is unclear. The CDR3 consists of 13 residues. Deletions cut 3 bases from V and 5 bases from J, with 10 bases between. Germline CDR1 SGHTA, CDR2 FQGNSA. The DNA for the CDR3 is TGTGCCAGCAGCTTTCTACAGTCTGAGACCCAGTACTTC. Translating gives CASSFLQSETQYF.

The chain combines TRBV9 with TRBJ1-5, with D possibly TRBD1 on 6 matching bases. V was shortened by 1 base and J by 4 bases, with 12 bases between the two germline ends. Germline V gene sequence: CDR1 SGDLS, CDR2 YYNGEE. The CDR3 has 15 amino acids. For the CDR3, the DNA is TGTGCCAGCAGCGTATCCCCAGACAGGAATCAGCCCCAGCATTTT. Translated: CASSVSPDRNQPQHF.

V gene TRBV5-8 combines with J gene TRBJ2-3; 7 bases match TRBD1. CDR1 is SGHTS, CDR2 YDEGEE, per germline. The CDR3 extends over 16 amino acids. J gave up 4 bases and V 4 bases, and 12 bases lay outside the gene matches. The CDR3 region has the DNA TGTGCCAGCAGCGGCCTGGGACAGCGTTCTGCAGATACGCAGTATTTT. Protein product: CASSGLGQRSADTQYF.

Only one count was recorded for this clone. The chain carries TRBV28 and TRBJ2-2; no reliable D call. V dropped 3 bases and J dropped 6 bases, with 11 bases sitting between them. Germline V gene lookup returns CDR1 MDHEN and CDR2 SYDVKM. The CDR3 contains 14 residues. CDR3 DNA: TGTGCCAGCAGTTTCCTGGGTTTTCCCGGGGAGCTGTTTTTT. Its translation is CASSFLGFPGELFF.

The chain is built from TRBV19 and TRBJ2-7; TRBD1 matches 9 bases. The CDR3 contains 12 residues. V was pared by 9 bases and J by 3 bases, with 3 bases of the junction left unmatched. Germline CDR1 reads LNHDA; CDR2 reads SQIVND (reference sequence). The CDR3 nucleotides are TGTGCCAGCGGACAGGGGTTCTACGAGCAGTACTTC. Translating gives CASGQGFYEQYF.

This clone was observed a single time. The chain is built from TRBV6-1 and TRBJ2-7; D is perhaps TRBD1 (6 bases). Germline V gives CDR1 MNHNS, CDR2 SASEGT. The CDR3 contains 16 residues. The V gene lost 1 base and the J gene lost 6 bases, with 19 bases spanning the gap. CDR3 in DNA: TGTGCCAGCAGTGAAGTTGTCAGGGGTAGGAGTTGCGAGCAGTACTTC. Its protein product is CASSEVVRGRSCEQYF.

This chain links TRBV7-9 with TRBJ1-5; D call uncertain. Per germline, CDR1 SEHNR and CDR2 FQNEAQ (reference sequence). The V end was cut by 1 base, the J end by 3 bases, with 7 bases between. The CDR3 extends over 14 amino acids. Written as DNA, the CDR3 is TGTGCCAGCAGCTTAGAAGGGAACAATCAGCCCCAGCATTTT. This gives the protein CASSLEGNNQPQHF.

V usage is TRBV29-1 and J usage is TRBJ2-7, with TRBD1 matching over 8 bases. Germline trimming cut 2 bases from V and 6 bases from J; bases unmatched to any gene: 6. The germline CDR1 and CDR2 sequences are SQVTM and ANQGSEA. This CDR3 comprises 13 residues. The CDR3 loop is CSVEPRGRREQYF. The DNA of the CDR3 is TGCAGCGTTGAACCCAGGGGGCGACGCGAGCAGTACTTC.

This chain links TRBV7-2 with TRBJ2-1, with 12 bases fitting TRBD2. The length of the CDR3 is 15 residues. Germline CDR1 reads SGHTA; CDR2 reads FQGNSA. Germline trimming cut 6 bases from V and 9 bases from J; bases unmatched to any gene: 9. DNA for the CDR3: TGTGCCAGCAGGCTAGCGGGAGGGCCCGTGAGTGAGCAGTTCTTC. This translates into CASRLAGGPVSEQFF.

This clone has a single count. The identical CDR3 is also encoded by other nucleotide sequences in the sample. The CDR3 nucleotides are TGTGCCAGCAGTTTTTCAGGGTACAATGAGCAGTTCTTC. Encoded protein: CASSFSGYNEQFF. The chain recombines TRBV28 with TRBJ2-1, with TRBD1 as a possible D gene (5 bases). The CDR3 is 13 residues long. The germline gives CDR1 MDHEN, CDR2 SYDVKM. V was trimmed by 3 bases and J by 4 bases, leaving 7 bases between them.

This chain links TRBV11-3 with TRBJ2-7, with TRBD1 identical over 7 bases. The V segment lost 6 bases and the J segment 6 bases; nucleotides outside the gene matches: 5. Per the germline V gene, CDR1 is SGHNT and CDR2 is YENEEA. The CDR3 is 12 amino acids. CDR3 DNA sequence: TGTGCCAGCAGGGGGGACAGTTCCGAGCAGTACTTC. Translating gives CASRGDSSEQYF. Combining the CDR3 with reference TRBV11-3 and TRBJ2-7 gives the whole variable domain EAGVVQSPRYKIIEKKQPVAFWCNPISGHNTLYWYLQNLGQGPELLIRYENEEAVDDSQLPKDRFSAERLKGVDSTLKIQPAELGDSAVYLCASRGDSSEQYFGPGTRLTVT.

The rearrangement joins TRBV5-4 to TRBJ2-3; no definite D call. V lost 0 bases and J lost 4, with 9 bases in between. This CDR3 is 14 amino acids long. CDR1 and CDR2 from the germline V gene are SGHNT and YYREEE (reference sequence). The CDR3, as DNA: TGTGCCAGCAGCTTGGCCTCTACTTCAGATACGCAGTATTTT. This translates into CASSLASTSDTQYF.

This clone was observed a single time. J is TRBJ2-1 and V is TRBV27; D perhaps matches TRBD2 (5 bases). The CDR3 sequence is 17 residues long. Deletions cut 8 bases from V and 0 bases from J, with 20 bases between. In germline, CDR1 is MNHEY, CDR2 SMNVEV (reference sequence). This CDR3 reads CASATLWQRSSYNEQFF. CDR3 nucleotide sequence: TGTGCCAGCGCTACTCTATGGCAGCGGAGCTCCTACAATGAGCAGTTCTTC.

The genes are TRBV5-1 and TRBJ2-7; D call uncertain. This CDR3 contains 16 residues. V was clipped by 0 bases and J by 4 bases, with 17 bases between them. Germline values: CDR1 SGHRS, CDR2 YFSETQ. The CDR3 protein is CASSLGPSRGFYEQYF. The CDR3 DNA sequence: TGCGCCAGCAGCTTGGGGCCTAGTCGTGGGTTTTACGAGCAGTACTTC.

This clone was observed once. The V gene is TRBV28, the J gene TRBJ1-2; possible D gene TRBD1, 5 bases. V shed 1 base and J shed 8 bases, with 17 bases lying between them. The CDR3 is made up of 15 amino acids. Germline V gives CDR1 MDHEN, CDR2 SYDVKM. CDR3 DNA: TGTGCCAGCAGTTTATTTGGGACTCCCTCGCGAGGCTACACCTTC. This translates into CASSLFGTPSRGYTF.